This TCR beta chain was sequenced in a study of monozygotic twins with inflammatory bowel disease. This CDR3 is built from 14 residues. TCRdb reprocessed the 5' RACE reads and keeps a single row for each CDR3 protein, giving no DNA. This sample's clone table lists about 93,000 distinct CDR3 sequences. This sequence joins TRBV12-3 or TRBV12-4 and TRBJ1-5; the TCRdb D gene call, TRBD1, has no DNA to confirm it. The specimen sequenced was blood. This clonotype was sampled from a human donor with ulcerative colitis or Crohn's disease, or a healthy co-twin of an affected twin (not recorded which). The chain's CDR3 is CASSDYRVDQPQHF.